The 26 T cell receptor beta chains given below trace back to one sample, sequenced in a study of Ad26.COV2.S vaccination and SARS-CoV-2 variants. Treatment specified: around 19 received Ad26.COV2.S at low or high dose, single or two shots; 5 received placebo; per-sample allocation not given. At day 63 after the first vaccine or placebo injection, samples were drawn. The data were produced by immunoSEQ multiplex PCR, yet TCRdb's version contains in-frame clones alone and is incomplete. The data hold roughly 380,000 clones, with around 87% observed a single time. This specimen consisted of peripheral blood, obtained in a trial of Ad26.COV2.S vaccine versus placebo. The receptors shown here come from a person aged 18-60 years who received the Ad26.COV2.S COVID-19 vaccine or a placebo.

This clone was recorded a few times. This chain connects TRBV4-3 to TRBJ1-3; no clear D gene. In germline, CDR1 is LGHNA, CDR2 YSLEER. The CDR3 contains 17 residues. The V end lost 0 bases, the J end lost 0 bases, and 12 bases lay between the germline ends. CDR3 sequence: CASSQDSSGSSGNTIYF. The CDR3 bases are TGCGCCAGCAGCCAAGATAGTTCAGGTTCCTCTGGAAACACCATATATTTT.

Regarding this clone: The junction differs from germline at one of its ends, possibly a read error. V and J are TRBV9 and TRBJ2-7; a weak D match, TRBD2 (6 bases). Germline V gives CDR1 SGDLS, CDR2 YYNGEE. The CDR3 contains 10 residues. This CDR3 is CASSVGLTHF. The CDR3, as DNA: TGTGCCAGCAGCGTGGGACTGACGCACTTC.

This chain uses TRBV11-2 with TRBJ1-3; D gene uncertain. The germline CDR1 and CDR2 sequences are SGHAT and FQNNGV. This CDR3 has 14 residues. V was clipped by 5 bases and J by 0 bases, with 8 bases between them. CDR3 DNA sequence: TGTGCCAGCAGCCTTGACCGCTCTGGAAACACCATATATTTT. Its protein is CASSLDRSGNTIYF.

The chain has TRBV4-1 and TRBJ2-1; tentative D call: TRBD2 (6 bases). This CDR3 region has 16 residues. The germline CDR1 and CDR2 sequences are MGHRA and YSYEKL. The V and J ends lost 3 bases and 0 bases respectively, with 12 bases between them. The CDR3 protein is CASSHPPGDSYNEQFF. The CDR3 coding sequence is TGCGCCAGCAGCCATCCGCCGGGGGACTCCTACAATGAGCAGTTCTTC.

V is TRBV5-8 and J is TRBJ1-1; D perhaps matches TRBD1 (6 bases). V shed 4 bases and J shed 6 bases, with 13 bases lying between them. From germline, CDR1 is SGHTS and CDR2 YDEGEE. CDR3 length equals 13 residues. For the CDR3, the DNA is TGTGCCAGCAGCAGGTTCAGGGGTTCTGAAGCTTTCTTT. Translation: CASSRFRGSEAFF.

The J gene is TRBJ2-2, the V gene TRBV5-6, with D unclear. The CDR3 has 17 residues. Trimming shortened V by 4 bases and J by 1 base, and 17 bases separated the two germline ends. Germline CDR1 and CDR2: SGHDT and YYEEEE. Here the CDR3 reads CASSPSVPRWNTGELFF. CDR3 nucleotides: TGTGCCAGCAGCCCGTCGGTACCTAGGTGGAACACCGGGGAGCTGTTTTTT.

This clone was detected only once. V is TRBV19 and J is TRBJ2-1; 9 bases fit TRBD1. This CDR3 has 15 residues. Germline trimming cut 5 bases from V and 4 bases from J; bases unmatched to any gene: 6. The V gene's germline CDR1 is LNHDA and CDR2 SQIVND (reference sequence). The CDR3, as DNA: TGTGCCAGTAGTCCAGGGACAGGGTATTACAATGAGCAGTTCTTC. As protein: CASSPGTGYYNEQFF.

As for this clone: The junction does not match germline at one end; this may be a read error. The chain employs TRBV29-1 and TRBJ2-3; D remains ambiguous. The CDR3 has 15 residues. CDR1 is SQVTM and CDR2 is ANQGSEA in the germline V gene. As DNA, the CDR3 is TGCAGCGTTGTCTTCCCGTCTGGTGGTTCAGATGCGCAGTATTTT. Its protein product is CSVVFPSGGSDAQYF.

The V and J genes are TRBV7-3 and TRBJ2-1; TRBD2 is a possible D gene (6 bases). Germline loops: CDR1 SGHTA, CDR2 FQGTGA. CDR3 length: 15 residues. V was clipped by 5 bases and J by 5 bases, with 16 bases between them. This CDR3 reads CASSPGVGGNNEQFF. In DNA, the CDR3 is TGTGCCAGCAGCCCCGGCGTCGGGGGTAACAATGAGCAGTTCTTC.

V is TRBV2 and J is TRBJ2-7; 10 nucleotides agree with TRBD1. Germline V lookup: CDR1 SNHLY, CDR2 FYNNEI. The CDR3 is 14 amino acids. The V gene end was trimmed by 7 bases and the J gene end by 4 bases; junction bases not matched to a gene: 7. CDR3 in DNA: TGTGCCAGCATCGAGGGGACAGGGGAATACGAGCAGTACTTC. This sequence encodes CASIEGTGEYEQYF.

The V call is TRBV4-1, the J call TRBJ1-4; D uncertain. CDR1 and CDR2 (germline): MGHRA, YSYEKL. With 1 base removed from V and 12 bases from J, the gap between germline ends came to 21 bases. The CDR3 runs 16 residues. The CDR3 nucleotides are TGCGCCAGCAGCCAAGCCCTTCTCGGTCGCGGCCGTGAACTGTTTTTT. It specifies CASSQALLGRGRELFF.

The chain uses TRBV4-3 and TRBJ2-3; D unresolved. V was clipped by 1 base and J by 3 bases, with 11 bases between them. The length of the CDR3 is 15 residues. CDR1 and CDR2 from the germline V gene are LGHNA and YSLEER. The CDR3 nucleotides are TGCGCCAGCAGCCAAGGGCCCCTACCGACAGATACGCAGTATTTT. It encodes CASSQGPLPTDTQYF.

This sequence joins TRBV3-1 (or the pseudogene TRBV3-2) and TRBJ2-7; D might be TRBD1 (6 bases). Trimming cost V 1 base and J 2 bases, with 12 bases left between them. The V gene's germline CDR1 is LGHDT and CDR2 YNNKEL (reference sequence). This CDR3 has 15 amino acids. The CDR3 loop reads CASSQGTTGPYEQYF. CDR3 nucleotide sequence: TGTGCCAGCAGCCAAGGCACGACAGGTCCCTACGAGCAGTACTTC.

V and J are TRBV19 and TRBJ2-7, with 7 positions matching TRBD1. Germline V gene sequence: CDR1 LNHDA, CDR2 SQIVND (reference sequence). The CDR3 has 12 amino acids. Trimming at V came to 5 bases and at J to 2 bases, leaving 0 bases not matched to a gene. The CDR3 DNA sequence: TGTGCCAGTAGTGGGACAGCCTACGAGCAGTACTTC. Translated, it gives CASSGTAYEQYF. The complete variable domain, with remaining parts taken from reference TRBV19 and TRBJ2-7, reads DGGITQSPKYLFRKEGQNVTLSCEQNLNHDAMYWYRQDPGQGLRLIYYSQIVNDFQKGDIAEGYSVSREKKESFPLTVTSAQKNPTAFYLCASSGTAYEQYFGPGTRLTVT.

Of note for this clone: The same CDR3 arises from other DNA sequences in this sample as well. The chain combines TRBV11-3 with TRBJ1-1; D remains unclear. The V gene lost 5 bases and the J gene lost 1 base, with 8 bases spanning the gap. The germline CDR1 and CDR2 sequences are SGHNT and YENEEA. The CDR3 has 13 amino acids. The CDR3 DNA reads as TGTGCCAGCAGCACCGGCAGGAACACTGAAGCTTTCTTT. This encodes CASSTGRNTEAFF.

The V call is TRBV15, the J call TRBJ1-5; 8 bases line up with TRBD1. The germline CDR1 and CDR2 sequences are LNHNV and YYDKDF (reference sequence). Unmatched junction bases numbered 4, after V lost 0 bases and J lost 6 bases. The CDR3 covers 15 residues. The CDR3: CATSRDQGAGQPQHF. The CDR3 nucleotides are TGTGCCACCAGCAGAGATCAGGGGGCAGGTCAGCCCCAGCATTTT.

The CDR3 sequence is CASSIDRTRRNTEAFF. CDR3 bases: TGTGCCAGTAGTATAGATCGGACTAGGAGGAACACTGAAGCTTTCTTT. The chain links TRBV19 to TRBJ1-1; D remains unclear. The CDR3 runs 16 residues. Germline CDR1 LNHDA, CDR2 SQIVND (reference sequence). V was trimmed by 0 bases and J by 1 base, leaving 12 bases between them.

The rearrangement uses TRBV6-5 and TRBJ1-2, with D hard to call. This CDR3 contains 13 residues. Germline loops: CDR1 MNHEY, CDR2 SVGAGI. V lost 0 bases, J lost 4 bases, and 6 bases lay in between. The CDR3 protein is CASSYSTFYGYTF. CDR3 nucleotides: TGTGCCAGCAGTTACTCCACATTCTATGGCTACACCTTC.

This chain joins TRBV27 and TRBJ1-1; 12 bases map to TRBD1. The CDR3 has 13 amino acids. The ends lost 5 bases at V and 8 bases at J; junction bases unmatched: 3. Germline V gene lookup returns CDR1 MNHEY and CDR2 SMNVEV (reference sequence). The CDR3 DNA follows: TGTGCCAGCAGTCCGGGGACAGGGGGCGAAGCTTTCTTT. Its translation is CASSPGTGGEAFF.

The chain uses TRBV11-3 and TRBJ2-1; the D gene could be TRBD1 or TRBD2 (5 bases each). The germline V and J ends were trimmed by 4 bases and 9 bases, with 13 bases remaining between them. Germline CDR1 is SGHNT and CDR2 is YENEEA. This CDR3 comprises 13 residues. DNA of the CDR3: TGTGCCAGCAGCTCTAGCCGGGGCGGTGAGCAGTTCTTC. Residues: CASSSSRGGEQFF. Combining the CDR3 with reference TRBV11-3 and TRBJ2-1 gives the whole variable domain EAGVVQSPRYKIIEKKQPVAFWCNPISGHNTLYWYLQNLGQGPELLIRYENEEAVDDSQLPKDRFSAERLKGVDSTLKIQPAELGDSAVYLCASSSSRGGEQFFGPGTRLTVL.

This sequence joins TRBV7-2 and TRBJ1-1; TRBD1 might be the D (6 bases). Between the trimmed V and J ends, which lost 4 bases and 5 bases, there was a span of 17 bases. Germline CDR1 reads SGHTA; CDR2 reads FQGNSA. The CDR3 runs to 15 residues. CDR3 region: CASSSYSEGETEAFF. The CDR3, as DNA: TGTGCCAGCAGCTCTTACTCCGAGGGGGAAACTGAAGCTTTCTTT.

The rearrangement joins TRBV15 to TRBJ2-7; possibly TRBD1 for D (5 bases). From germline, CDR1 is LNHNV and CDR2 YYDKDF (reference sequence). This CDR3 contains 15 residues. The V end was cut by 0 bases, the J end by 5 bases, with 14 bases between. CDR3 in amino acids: CATSRDGRAGNEQYF. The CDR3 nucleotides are TGTGCCACCAGCAGAGATGGCAGGGCTGGCAACGAGCAGTACTTC.

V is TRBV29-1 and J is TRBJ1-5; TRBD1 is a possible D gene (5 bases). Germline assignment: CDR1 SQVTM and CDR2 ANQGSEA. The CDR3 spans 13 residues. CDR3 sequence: CRHGAGTNQPQHF. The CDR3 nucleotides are TGCAGGCACGGGGCAGGTACTAATCAGCCCCAGCATTTT. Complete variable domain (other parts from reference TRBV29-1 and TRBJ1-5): SAVISQKPSRDICQRGTSLTIQCQVDSQVTMMFWYRQQPGQSLTLIATANQGSEATYESGFVIDKFPISRPNLTFSTLTVSNMSPEDSSIYLCRHGAGTNQPQHFGDGTRLSIL.

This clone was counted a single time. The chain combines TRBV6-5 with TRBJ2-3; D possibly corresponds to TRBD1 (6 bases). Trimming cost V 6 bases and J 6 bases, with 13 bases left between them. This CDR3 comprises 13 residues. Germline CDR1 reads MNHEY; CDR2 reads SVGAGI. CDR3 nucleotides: TGTGCCAGCAGGCACAGGGCTGGGGATACGCAGTATTTT. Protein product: CASRHRAGDTQYF.

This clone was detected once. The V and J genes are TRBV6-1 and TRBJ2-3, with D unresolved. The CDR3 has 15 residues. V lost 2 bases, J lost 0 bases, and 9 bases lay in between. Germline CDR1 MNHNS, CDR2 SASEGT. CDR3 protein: CASSELDGSTDTQYF. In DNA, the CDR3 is TGTGCCAGCAGTGAACTTGACGGTAGCACAGATACGCAGTATTTT.

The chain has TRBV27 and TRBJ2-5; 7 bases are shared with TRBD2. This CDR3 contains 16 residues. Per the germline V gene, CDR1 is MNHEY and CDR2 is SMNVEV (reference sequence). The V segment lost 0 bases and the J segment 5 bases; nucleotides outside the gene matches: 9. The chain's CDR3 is CASSLSRLAIGETQYF. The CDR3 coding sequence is TGTGCCAGCAGTTTATCGCGACTAGCAATAGGGGAGACCCAGTACTTC.